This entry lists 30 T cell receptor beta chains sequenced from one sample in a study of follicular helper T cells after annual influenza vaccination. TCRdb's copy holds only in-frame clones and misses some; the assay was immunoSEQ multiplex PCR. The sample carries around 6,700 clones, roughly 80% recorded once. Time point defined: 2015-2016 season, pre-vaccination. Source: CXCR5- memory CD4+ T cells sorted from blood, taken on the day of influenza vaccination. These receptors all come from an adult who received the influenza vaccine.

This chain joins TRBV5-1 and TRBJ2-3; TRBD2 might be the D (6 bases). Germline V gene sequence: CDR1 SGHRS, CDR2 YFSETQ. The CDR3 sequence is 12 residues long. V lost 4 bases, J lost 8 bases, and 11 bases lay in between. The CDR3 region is CASSQTGGTQYF. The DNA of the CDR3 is TGCGCCAGCAGCCAAACCGGGGGTACGCAGTATTTT.

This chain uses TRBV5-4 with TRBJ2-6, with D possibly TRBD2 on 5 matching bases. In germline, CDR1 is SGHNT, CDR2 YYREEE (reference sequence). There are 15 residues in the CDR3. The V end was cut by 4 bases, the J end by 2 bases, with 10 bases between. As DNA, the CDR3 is TGTGCCAGCAGCGGGATCGGGGCTGGGGCCAACGTCCTGACTTTC. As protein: CASSGIGAGANVLTF.

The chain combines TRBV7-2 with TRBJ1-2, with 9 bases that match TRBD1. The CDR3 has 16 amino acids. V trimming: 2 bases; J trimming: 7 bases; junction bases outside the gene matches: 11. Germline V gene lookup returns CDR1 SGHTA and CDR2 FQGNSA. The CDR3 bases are TGTGCCAGCAGCTTAAGGACCAATGACAGGGGGTTTGGCTACACCTTC. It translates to CASSLRTNDRGFGYTF.

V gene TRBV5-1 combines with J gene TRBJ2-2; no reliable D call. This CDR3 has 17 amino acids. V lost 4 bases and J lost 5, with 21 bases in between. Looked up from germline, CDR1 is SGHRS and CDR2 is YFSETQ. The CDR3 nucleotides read TGCGCCAGCAGCCTTGGCTCTGCGTTGGTGAGAACCGGGGAGCTGTTTTTT. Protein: CASSLGSALVRTGELFF.

In nucleotides, the CDR3 is TGTGCCAGCAGCGTAGGCAAGGGGAAGGGTTCACCCCTCCACTTT. It translates to CASSVGKGKGSPLHF. V gene TRBV9 combines with J gene TRBJ1-6; tentatively, D is TRBD1 (5 bases). The CDR3 is 15 residues long. Per the germline V gene, CDR1 is SGDLS and CDR2 is YYNGEE. The V end lost 0 bases, the J end lost 9 bases, and 13 bases lay between the germline ends.

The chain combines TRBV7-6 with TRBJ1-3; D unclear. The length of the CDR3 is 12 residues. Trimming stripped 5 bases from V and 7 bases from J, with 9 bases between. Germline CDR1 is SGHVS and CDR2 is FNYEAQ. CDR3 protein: CASSPAGNTIYF. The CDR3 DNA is TGTGCCAGCAGCCCGGCGGGGAACACCATATATTTT.

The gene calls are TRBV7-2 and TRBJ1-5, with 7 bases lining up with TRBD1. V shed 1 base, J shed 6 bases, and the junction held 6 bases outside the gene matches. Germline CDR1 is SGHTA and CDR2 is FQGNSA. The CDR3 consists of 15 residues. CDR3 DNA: TGTGCCAGCAGCTTAGTAGGGGGCGCGGGTCAGCCCCAGCATTTT. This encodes CASSLVGGAGQPQHF.

CDR3 in amino acids: CASSSPGQGDTEAFF. Here the CDR3 DNA reads TGTGCCAGCAGCTCACCGGGACAGGGGGACACTGAAGCTTTCTTT. This rearrangement joins TRBV5-4 to TRBJ1-1, with 11 positions matching TRBD1. The CDR3 runs 15 residues. J gave up 3 bases and V 3 bases, and 4 bases lay outside the gene matches. From germline, CDR1 is SGHNT and CDR2 YYREEE (reference sequence).

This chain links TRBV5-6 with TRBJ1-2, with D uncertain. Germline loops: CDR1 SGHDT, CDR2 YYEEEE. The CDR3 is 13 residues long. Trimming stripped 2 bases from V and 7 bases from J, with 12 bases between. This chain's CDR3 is CASSLVVSGGYTF. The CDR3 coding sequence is TGTGCCAGCAGCTTAGTAGTATCGGGTGGCTACACCTTC.

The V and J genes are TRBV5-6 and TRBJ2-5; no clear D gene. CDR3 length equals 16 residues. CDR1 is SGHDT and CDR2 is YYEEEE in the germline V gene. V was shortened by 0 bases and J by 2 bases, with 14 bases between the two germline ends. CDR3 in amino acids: CASSLGLMLVQETQYF. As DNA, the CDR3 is TGTGCCAGCAGCTTGGGCCTCATGCTCGTACAAGAGACCCAGTACTTC.

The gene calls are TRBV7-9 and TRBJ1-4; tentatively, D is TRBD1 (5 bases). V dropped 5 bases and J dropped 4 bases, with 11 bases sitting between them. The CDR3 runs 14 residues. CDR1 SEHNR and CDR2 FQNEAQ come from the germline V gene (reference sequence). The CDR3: CASSQGGFNEKLFF. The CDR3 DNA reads TGTGCCAGCAGCCAGGGAGGGTTTAATGAAAAACTGTTTTTT.

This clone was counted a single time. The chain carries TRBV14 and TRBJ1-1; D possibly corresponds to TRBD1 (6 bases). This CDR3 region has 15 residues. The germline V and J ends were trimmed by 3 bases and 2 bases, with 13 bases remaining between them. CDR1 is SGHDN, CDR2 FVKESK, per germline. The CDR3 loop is CASSQPGTTNTEAFF. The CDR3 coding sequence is TGTGCCAGCAGCCAGCCCGGGACAACCAACACTGAAGCTTTCTTT.

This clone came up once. The CDR3 DNA sequence: TGTGCCAGCAGCCAAACAGGGTCCTACGAGCAGTACTTC. Its protein product is CASSQTGSYEQYF. This chain connects TRBV4-2 to TRBJ2-7; perhaps TRBD1 as D (6 bases). The germline gives CDR1 LGHNA, CDR2 YNFKEQ. The CDR3 contains 13 residues. V was clipped by 2 bases and J by 1 base, with 6 bases between them.

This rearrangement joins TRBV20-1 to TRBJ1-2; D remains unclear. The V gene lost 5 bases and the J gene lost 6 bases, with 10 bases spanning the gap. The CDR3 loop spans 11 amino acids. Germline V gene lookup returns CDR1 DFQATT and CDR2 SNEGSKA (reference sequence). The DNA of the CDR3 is TGCAGTGCTGGCGGATCCAATGGCTACACCTTC. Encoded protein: CSAGGSNGYTF.

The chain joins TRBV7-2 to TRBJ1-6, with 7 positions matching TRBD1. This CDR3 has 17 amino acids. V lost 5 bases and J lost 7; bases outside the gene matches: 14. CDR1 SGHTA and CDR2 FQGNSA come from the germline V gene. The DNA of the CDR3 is TGTGCCAGCAGCAACGAACGACAGGGCCTAAGGAATTCACCCCTCCACTTT. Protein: CASSNERQGLRNSPLHF.

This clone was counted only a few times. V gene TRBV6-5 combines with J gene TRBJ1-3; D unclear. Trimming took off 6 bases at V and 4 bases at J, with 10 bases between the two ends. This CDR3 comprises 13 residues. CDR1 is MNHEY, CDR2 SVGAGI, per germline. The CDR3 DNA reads TGTGCCAGCAGCTCACGCCGAGGAAACACCATATATTTT. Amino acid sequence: CASSSRRGNTIYF.

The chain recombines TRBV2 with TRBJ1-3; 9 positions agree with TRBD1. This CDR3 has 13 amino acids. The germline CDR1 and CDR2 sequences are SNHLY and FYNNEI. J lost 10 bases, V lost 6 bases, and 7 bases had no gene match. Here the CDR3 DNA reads TGTGCCAGCAGGCGGGACAGGGAAAGAACCATATATTTT. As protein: CASRRDRERTIYF.

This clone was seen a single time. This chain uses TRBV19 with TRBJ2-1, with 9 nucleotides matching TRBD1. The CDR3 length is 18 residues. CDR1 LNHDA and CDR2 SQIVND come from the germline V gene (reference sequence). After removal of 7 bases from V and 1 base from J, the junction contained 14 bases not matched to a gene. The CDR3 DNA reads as TGTGCCAGTACCCCGGGGACAGGGATGGTAGGGTCCTACAATGAGCAGTTCTTC. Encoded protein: CASTPGTGMVGSYNEQFF.

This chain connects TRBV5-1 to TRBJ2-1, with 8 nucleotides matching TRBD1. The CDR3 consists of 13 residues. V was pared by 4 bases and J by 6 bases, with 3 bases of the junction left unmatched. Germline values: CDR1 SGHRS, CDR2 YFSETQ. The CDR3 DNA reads TGCGCCAGCAGCCAGGGGGCGCGCAATGAGCAGTTCTTC. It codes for CASSQGARNEQFF.

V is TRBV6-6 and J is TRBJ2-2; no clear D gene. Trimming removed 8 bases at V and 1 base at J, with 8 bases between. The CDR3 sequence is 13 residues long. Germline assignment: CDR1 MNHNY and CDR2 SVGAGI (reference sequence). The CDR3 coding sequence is TGTGCCAGCGGAGTAGAGAACACCGGGGAGCTGTTTTTT. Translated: CASGVENTGELFF.

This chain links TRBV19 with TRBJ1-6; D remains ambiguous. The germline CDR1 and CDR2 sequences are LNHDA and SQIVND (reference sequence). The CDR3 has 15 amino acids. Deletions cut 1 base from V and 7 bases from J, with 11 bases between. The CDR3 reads CASSIVGIINSPLHF. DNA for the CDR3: TGTGCCAGTAGTATAGTCGGCATCATAAATTCACCCCTCCACTTT.

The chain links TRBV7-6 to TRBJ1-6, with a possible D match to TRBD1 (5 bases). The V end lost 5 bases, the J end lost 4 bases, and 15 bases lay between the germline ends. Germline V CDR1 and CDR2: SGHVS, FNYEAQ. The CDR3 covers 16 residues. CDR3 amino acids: CASSPRLQGYNSPLHF. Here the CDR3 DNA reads TGTGCCAGCAGCCCTCGTCTGCAGGGTTATAATTCACCCCTCCACTTT. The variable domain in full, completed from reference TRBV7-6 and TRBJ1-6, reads GAGVSQSPRYKVTKRGQDVALRCDPISGHVSLYWYRQALGQGPEFLTYFNYEAQQDKSGLPNDRFSAERPEGSISTLTIQRTEQRDSAMYRCASSPRLQGYNSPLHFGNGTRLTVT.

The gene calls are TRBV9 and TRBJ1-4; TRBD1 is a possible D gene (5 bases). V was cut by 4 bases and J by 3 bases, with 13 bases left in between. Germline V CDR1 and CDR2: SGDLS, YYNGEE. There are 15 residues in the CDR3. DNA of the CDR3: TGTGCCAGCAGCCGGCGGGGCGCGTCTAATGAAAAACTGTTTTTT. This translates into CASSRRGASNEKLFF.

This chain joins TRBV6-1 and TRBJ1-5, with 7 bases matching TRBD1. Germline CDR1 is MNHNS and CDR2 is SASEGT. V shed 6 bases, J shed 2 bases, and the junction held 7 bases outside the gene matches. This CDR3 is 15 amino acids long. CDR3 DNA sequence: TGTGCCAGCAGAGACAGGGTTGTGGGCAATCAGCCCCAGCATTTT. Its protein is CASRDRVVGNQPQHF.

CDR3 nucleotides: TGTGCCACCAGAAAGGGGGATCAGCCCCAGCATTTT. Its translation: CATRKGDQPQHF. The rearrangement links TRBV15 to TRBJ1-5, with D possibly TRBD1 on 6 matching bases. Germline V CDR1 and CDR2: LNHNV, YYDKDF (reference sequence). Trimming pared 6 bases from V and 5 bases from J, leaving 8 bases between. This CDR3 has 12 residues.

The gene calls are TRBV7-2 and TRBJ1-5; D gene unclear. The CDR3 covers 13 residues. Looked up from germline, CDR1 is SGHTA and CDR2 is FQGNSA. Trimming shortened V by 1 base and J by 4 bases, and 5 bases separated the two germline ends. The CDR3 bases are TGTGCCAGCAGCTTAGAACGGAATCAGCCCCAGCATTTT. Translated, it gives CASSLERNQPQHF.

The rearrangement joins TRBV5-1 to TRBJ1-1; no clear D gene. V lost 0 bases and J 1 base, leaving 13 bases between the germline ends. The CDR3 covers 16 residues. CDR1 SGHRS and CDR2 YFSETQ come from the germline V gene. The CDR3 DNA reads TGCGCCAGCAGCTTGGCCAACTGGGGAGGGAACACTGAAGCTTTCTTT. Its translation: CASSLANWGGNTEAFF. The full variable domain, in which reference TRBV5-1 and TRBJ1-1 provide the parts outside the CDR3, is KAGVTQTPRYLIKTRGQQVTLSCSPISGHRSVSWYQQTPGQGLQFLFEYFSETQRNKGNFPGRFSGRQFSNSRSEMNVSTLELGDSALYLCASSLANWGGNTEAFFGQGTRLTVV.

The CDR3 sequence is CASSQSRQGNEKLFF. CDR3 coding DNA: TGCGCCAGCAGCCAAAGTAGACAGGGTAATGAAAAACTGTTTTTT. The chain combines TRBV4-3 with TRBJ1-4, with TRBD1 matching 7 bases. V lost 2 bases and J lost 4; bases outside the gene matches: 4. CDR3 length: 15 amino acids. CDR1 is LGHNA and CDR2 is YSLEER in the germline V gene.

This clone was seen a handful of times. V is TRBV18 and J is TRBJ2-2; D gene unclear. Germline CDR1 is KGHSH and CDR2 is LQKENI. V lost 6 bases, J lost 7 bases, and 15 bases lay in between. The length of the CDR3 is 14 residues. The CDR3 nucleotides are TGTGCCAGCTCTCCTAACCTCATAGGCGGGGAGCTGTTTTTT. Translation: CASSPNLIGGELFF.

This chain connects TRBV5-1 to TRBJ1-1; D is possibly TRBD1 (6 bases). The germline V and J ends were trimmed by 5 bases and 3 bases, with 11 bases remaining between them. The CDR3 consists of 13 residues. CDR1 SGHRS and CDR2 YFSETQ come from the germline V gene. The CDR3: CASSEDRDTEAFF. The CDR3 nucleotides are TGCGCCAGCAGTGAGGACAGAGACACTGAAGCTTTCTTT.